Below are 5 T cell receptor beta chains sequenced from a single sample in a study of tumor and adjacent non-tumor tissue in lung cancer. A modified ARM-PCR protocol with three rounds of nested PCR amplified TCRbeta. One entry per CDR3 protein results from TCRdb running MiXCR on the multiplex PCR reads. Here the sample spans 65,000 to 85,000 distinct CDR3 sequences, 76% being singletons. This sample's RNA came from whole unsorted tissue. More than 3 cm separated this lung sample from the edge of the tumor. Sequenced sample: distant non-tumor lung tissue. Receptors were obtained from a man aged 55 to 70 with non-small cell lung cancer.

Points on this clonotype: A junction end diverges from the germline sequence, so it may reflect a read error. The gene calls are TRBV11-1 and TRBJ2-1; TRBD2 aligns across 9 bases. This CDR3 contains 16 residues. Germline V gene data show CDR1 as SGHAT and CDR2 as FQDESV (reference sequence). The CDR3, as DNA: TGCGCCAGCAGCTTAGGTATACTAGCGGGCTATGATGGGCAGTTCTTC. Its translation is CASSLGILAGYDGQFF.

About this clonotype: One end of the junction is discordant with germline, which a read error may explain. The chain links TRBV14 to TRBJ2-7; tentatively, D is TRBD2 (6 bases). The germline gives CDR1 SGHDN, CDR2 FVKESK. CDR3 size: 13 residues. The CDR3 loop is CASSQSPGGRQYF. DNA of the CDR3: TGTGCCAGCAGCCAAAGTCCCGGGGGTAGGCAGTATTTC.

Points on this clonotype: A junction end diverges from the germline sequence, so it may reflect a read error. The rearrangement uses TRBV4-1 and TRBJ1-1; D gene ambiguous. The CDR3 is made up of 16 amino acids. Per germline, CDR1 MGHRA and CDR2 YSYEKL. The CDR3 loop reads CDSSQEKERLNTEAFF. The CDR3 bases are TGCGACAGCAGCCAAGAGAAGGAGAGACTTAACACTGAAGCTTTCTTT.

As regards this clonotype: Mismatch with germline at one junction end may stem from a read error. The chain couples TRBV11-2 to TRBJ2-6; possibly TRBD2 for D (6 bases). Per the germline V gene, CDR1 is SGHAT and CDR2 is FQNNGV. This CDR3 spans 19 amino acids. The CDR3 reads CASSSPPETVSGGANGLTF. Written as DNA, the CDR3 is TGTGCCAGCAGTTCCCCTCCGGAGACCGTCTCAGGAGGGGCCAACGGCCTGACTTTC.

A remark on this clonotype: Germline is not matched at one junction end, which may reflect a read error. V is TRBV10-2 and J is TRBJ2-2; D gene ambiguous. Per the germline V gene, CDR1 is WSHSY and CDR2 is SAAADI. The CDR3 length is 15 residues. CDR3 DNA sequence: TGCGCCAACAGTCAGATGGAAGTAGCTTCCGGGGAGCTGTTTTTT. It specifies CANSQMEVASGELFF.